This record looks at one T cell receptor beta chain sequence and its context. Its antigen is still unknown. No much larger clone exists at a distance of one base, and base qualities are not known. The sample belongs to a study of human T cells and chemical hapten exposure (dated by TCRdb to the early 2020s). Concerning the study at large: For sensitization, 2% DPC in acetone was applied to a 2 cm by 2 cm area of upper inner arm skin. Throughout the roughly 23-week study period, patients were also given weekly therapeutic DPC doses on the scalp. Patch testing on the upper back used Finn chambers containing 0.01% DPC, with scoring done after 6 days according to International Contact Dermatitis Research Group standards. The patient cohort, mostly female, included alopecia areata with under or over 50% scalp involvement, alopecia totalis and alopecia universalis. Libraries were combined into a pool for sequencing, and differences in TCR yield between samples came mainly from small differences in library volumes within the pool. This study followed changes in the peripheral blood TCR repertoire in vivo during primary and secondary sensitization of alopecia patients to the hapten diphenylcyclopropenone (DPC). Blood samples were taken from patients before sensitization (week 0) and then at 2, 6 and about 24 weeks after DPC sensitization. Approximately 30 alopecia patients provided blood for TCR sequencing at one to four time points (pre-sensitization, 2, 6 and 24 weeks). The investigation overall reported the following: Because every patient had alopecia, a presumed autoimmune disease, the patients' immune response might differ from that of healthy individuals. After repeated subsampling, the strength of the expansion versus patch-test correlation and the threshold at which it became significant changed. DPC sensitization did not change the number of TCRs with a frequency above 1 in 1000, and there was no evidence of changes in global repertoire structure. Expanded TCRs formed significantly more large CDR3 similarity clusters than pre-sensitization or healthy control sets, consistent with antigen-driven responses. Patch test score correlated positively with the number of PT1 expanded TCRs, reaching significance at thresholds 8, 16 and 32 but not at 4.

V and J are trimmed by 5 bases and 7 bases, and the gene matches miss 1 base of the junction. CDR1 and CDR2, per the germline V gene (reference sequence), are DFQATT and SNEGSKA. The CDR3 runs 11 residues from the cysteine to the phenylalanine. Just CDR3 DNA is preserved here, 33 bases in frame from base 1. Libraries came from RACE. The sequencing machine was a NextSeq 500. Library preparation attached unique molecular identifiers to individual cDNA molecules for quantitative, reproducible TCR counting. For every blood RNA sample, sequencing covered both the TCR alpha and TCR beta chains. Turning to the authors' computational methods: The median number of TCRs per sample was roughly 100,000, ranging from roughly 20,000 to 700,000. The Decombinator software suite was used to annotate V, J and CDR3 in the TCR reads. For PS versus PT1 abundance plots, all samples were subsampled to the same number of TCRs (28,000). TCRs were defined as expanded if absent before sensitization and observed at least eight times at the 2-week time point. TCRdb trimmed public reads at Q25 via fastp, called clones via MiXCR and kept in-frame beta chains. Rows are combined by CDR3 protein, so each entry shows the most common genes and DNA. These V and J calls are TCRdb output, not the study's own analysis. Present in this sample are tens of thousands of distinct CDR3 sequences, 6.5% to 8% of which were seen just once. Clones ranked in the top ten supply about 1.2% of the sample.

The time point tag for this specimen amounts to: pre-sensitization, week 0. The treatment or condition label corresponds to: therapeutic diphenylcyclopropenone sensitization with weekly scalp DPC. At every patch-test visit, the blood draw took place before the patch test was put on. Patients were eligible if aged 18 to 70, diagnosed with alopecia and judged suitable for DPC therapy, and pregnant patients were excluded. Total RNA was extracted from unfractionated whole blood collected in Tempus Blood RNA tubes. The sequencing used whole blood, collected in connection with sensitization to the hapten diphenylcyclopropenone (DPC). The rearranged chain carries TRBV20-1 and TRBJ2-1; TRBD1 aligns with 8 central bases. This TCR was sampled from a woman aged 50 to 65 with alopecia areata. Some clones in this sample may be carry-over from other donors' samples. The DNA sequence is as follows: TGCAGTGCTCGGGACAGGAATGAGCAGTTCTTC. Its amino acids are CSARDRNEQFF.